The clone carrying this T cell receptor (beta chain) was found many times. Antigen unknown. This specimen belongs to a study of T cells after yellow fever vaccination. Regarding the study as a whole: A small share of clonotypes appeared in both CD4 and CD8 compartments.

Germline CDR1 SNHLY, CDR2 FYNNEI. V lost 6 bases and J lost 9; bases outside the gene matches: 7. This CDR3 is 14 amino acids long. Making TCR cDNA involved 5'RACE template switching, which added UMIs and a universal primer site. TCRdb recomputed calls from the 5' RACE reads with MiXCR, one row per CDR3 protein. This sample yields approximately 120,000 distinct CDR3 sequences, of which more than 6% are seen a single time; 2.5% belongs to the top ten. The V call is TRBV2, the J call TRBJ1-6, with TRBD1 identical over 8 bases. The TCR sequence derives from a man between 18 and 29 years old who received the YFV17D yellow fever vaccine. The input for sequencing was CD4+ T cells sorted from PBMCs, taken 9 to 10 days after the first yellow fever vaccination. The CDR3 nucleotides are TGTGCCAGCAGGGGGACAGGTGTGTCTTCACCCCTCCACTTT. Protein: CASRGTGVSSPLHF.